The entry that follows covers one T cell receptor (beta chain) sequence. The target antigen is unknown. This sample is drawn from a study of spatial heterogeneity in lung cancer. Overall study context: More beta-chain than alpha-chain sequences were consistently detected.

Described time point: sample taken at primary tumor resection. There were 72 donors, all of them untreated patients with early-stage non-small cell lung cancer. This CDR3 contains 19 residues. V lost 4 bases and J lost 0; bases outside the gene matches: 17. Looked up from germline, CDR1 is SGHTA and CDR2 is FQGNSA. TCRdb analysed the 5' RACE reads with MiXCR anew, one entry per CDR3 protein. This table holds 45,000 to 55,000 distinct CDR3 sequences, about 5.8% found once. Study results and limitations: The appearance of ubiquitous expanded tumor TCRs in blood was greater at resection than follow-up.

The sample in question was PBMCs, obtained at surgery. J is TRBJ2-5 and V is TRBV7-2; 7 nucleotides line up with TRBD2. This receptor was taken from a male donor with early-stage non-small cell lung cancer. CDR3 DNA sequence: TGTGCCAGCAGCTCTCACCGTATGGTCTTTGGGACTAACCAAGAGACCCAGTACTTC. It specifies CASSSHRMVFGTNQETQYF. Filled out from reference TRBV7-2 and TRBJ2-5, the complete variable domain reads GAGVSQSPSNKVTEKGKDVELRCDPISGHTALYWYRQSLGQGLEFLIYFQGNSAPDKSGLPSDRFSAERTGGSVSTLTIQRTQQEDSAVYLCASSSHRMVFGTNQETQYFGPGTRLLVL.